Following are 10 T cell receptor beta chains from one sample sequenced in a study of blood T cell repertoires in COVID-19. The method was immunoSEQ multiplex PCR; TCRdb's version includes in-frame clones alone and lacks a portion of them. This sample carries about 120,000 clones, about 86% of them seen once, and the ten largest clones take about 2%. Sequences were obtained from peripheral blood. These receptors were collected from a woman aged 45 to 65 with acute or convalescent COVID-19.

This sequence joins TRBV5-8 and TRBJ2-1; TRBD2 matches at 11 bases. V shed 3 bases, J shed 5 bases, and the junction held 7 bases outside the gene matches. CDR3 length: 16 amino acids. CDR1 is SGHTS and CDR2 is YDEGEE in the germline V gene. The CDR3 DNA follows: TGTGCCAGCAGCTCTCGACTAGCGGGACGGAACAATGAGCAGTTCTTC. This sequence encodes CASSSRLAGRNNEQFF. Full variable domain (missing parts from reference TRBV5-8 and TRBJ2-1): EAGVTQSPTHLIKTRGQQATLRCSPISGHTSVYWYQQALGLGLQFLLWYDEGEERNRGNFPPRFSGRQFPNYSSELNVNALELEDSALYLCASSSRLAGRNNEQFFGPGTRLTVL.

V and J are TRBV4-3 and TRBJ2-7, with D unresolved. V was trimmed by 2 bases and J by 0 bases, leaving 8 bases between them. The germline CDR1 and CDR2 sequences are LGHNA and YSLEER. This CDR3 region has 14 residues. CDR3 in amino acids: CASSQSWSSYEQYF. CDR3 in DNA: TGCGCCAGCAGCCAATCTTGGAGCTCCTACGAGCAGTACTTC.

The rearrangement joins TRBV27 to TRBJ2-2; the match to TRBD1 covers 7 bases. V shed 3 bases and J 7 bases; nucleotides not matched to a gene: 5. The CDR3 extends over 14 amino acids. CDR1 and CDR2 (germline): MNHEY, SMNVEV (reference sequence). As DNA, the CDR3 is TGTGCCAGCAGTTTTAACAGGGGCGGCGGGGAGCTGTTTTTT. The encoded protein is CASSFNRGGGELFF.

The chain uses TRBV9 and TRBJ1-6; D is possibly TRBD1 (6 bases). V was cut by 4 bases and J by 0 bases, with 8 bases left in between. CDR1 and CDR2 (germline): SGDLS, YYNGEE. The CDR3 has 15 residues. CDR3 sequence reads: CASSTGSSYNSPLHF. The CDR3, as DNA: TGTGCCAGCAGCACAGGGAGCTCCTATAATTCACCCCTCCACTTT.

In nucleotides, the CDR3 is TGTGCCAGCAGTCCGTATCGTAGCGGGGTTAATTTGGAAGAGCAGTTCTTC. It yields the protein CASSPYRSGVNLEEQFF. The chain employs TRBV27 and TRBJ2-1, with TRBD2 matching 8 bases. V was clipped by 5 bases and J by 10 bases; unmatched bases: 19. This CDR3 contains 17 residues. CDR1 is MNHEY, CDR2 SMNVEV, per germline (reference sequence).

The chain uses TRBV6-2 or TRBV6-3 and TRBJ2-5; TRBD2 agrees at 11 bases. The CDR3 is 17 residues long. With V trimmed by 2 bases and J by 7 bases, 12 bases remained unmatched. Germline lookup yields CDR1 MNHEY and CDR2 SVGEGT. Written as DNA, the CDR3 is TGTGCCAGCAGTTACCGTCCCGTAGCGGGGGGGGCGGGGACCCAGTACTTC. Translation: CASSYRPVAGGAGTQYF.

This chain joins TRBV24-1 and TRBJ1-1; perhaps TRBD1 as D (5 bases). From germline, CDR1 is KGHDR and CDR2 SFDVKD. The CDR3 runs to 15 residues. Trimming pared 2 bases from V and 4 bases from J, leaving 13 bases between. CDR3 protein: CATSDSRLGGTEAFF. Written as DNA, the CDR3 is TGTGCCACCAGTGATTCCCGTCTCGGGGGCACTGAAGCTTTCTTT.

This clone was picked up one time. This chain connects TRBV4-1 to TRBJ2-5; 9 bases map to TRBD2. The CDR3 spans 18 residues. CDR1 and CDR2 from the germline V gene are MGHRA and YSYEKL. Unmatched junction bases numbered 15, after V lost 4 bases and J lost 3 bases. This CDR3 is CASSLRGGEGLLEETQYF. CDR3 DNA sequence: TGCGCCAGCAGCCTGCGCGGGGGGGAGGGCCTGTTAGAAGAGACCCAGTACTTC.

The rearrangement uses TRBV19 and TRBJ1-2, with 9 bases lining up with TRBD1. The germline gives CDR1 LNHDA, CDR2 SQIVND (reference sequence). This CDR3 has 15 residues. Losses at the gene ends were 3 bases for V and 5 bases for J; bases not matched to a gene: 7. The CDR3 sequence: CASSMLGQGEYGYTF. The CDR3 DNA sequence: TGTGCCAGTAGTATGTTGGGACAGGGAGAATATGGCTACACCTTC.

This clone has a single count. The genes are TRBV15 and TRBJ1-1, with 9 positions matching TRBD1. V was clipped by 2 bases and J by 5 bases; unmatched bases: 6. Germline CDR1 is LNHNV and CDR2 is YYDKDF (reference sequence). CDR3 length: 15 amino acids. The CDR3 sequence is CATSRPTGGGTEAFF. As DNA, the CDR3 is TGTGCCACCAGCAGACCGACAGGGGGGGGGACTGAAGCTTTCTTT.